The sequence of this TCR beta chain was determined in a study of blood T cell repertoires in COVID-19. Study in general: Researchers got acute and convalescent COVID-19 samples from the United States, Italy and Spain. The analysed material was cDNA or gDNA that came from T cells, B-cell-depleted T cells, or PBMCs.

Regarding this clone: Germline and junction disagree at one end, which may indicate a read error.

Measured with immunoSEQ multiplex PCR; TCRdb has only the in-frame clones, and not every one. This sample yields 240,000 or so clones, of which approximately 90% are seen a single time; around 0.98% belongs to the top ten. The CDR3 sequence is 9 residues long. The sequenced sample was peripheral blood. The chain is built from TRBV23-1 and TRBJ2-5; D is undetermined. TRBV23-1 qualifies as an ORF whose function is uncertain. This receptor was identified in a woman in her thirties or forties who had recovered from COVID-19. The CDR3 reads CRPQETQYF. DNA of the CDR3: TGTAGGCCCCAAGAGACCCAGTACTTC.